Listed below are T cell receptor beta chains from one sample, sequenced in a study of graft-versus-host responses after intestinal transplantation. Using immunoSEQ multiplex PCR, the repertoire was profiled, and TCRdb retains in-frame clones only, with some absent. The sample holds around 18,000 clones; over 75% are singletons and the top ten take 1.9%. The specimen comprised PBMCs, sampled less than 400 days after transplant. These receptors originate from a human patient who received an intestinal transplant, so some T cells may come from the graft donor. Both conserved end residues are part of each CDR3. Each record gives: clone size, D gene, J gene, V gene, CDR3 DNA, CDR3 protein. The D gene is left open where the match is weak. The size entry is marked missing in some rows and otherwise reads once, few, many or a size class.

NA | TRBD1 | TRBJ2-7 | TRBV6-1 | TGTGCCAGCAGTGAAGTTGGACAGGGTCGGTACGAGCAGTACTTC | CASSEVGQGRYEQYF
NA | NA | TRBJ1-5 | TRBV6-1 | TGTGCCAGCAGCCTCGGACGGTATCAGCCCCAGCATTTT | CASSLGRYQPQHF
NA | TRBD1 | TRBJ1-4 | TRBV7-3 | TGTGCCAGCAGCTTGGACAGGGGGCGAAAAACTGTTTTT | CASSLDRGRKTVF
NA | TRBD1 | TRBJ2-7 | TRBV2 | TGTGCCAGCAGCGGACAGGGTGCCCCTTTCTACGAGCAGTACTTC | CASSGQGAPFYEQYF
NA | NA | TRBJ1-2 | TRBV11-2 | TGTGCCAGCAGCTTAGTAGCAGTGGCCGGCTACACCTTC | CASSLVAVAGYTF
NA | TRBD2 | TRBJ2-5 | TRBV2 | TGTGCCAGCAGGGCAAGGGTCCTAGCGGGGGGCTTTACGGTGTACTTC | CASRARVLAGGFTVYF
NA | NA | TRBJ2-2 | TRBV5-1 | TGCGCCAGCAGCTTGGAATTGGGGCTCGGGGAGCTGTTTTTT | CASSLELGLGELFF
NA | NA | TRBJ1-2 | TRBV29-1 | TGCAGCGTTGAATTTATGGGTGGCTACACCTTC | CSVEFMGGYTF
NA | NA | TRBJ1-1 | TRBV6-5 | TGTGCCAGCAGTTACCGAACCGGACGGTCAAACACTGAAGCTTTCTTT | CASSYRTGRSNTEAFF
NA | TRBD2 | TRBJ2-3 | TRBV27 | TGTGCCAGCAGTACACTAGCGGGAGGTGCAGATACGCAGTATTTT | CASSTLAGGADTQYF
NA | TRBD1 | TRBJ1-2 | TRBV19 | TGTGCCAGTAGCAGACAGGGTTATGGCTACACCTTC | CASSRQGYGYTF
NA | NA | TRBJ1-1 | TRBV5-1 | TGCGCCAGCAGCTTTGTAAGGGGCCCGAAAGCTTTCTTT | CASSFVRGPKAFF
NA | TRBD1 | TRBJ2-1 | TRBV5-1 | TGCGCCAGCAGCTATTCTCAAACGGGACAGGGCTACAATGAGCAGTTCTTC | CASSYSQTGQGYNEQFF
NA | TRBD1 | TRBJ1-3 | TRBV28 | TGTGCCAGCAGTTCACGGACAGGGGATGATGGAAACACCATATATTTT | CASSSRTGDDGNTIYF
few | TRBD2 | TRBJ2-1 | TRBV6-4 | TGTGCCAGCAGTGACTCGACTAGCGGGAGCAATGAGCAGTTCTTC | CASSDSTSGSNEQFF
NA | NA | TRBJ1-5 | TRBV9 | TGTGCCAGCAGCGACAGGATTAGCAATCAGCCCCAGCATTTT | CASSDRISNQPQHF
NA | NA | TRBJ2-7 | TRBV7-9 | TGTGCCAGCAGCCTCCAGGGGAAGGGCTACGAGCAGTACTTC | CASSLQGKGYEQYF
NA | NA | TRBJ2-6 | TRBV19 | TGTGCCAGTAGTGACAGCTCTGGGGCCAACGTCCTGACTTTC | CASSDSSGANVLTF
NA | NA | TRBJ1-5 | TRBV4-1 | TGCGCCAGCAGCCAAGATCGGGGGGATCAGCCCCAGCATTTT | CASSQDRGDQPQHF
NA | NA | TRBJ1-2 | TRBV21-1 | TGTGCCAGCAGCAAAGCGCTTACAGGGGGAGACTATGGCTACACCTTC | CASSKALTGGDYGYTF
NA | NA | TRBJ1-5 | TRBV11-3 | TGTGCCAGCAGCTTAGCTCACTATAGCAATCAGCCCCAGCATTTT | CASSLAHYSNQPQHF
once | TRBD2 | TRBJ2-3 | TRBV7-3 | TGTGCCAGCAGCTTGGGACTAGCGGGAGATACGCAGTATTTT | CASSLGLAGDTQYF
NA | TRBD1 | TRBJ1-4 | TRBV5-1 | TGCGCCAGCAGCGCCGGACAGGGAGGGGAAAAACTGTTTTTT | CASSAGQGGEKLFF
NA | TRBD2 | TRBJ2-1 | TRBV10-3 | TGTGCCATCAGTCGACTAGCGGGAGTTAAGTCCTACAATGAGCAGTTCTTC | CAISRLAGVKSYNEQFF
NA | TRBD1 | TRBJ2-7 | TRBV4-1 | TGCGCCAGCAGTATTCGCGGGACAGGGGAAACCTACGAGCAGTACTTC | CASSIRGTGETYEQYF
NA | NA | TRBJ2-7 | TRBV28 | TGTGCCAGCAGTCGGCTAGGGGGGAGGGCCTTCGGCGAGCAGTACTTC | CASSRLGGRAFGEQYF
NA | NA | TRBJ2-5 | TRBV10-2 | TGCGCCAGCAGTGATTGGGAGACCCAGTACTTC | CASSDWETQYF